Below are 27 T cell receptor beta chains sequenced from a single sample in a study of cytomegalovirus exposure and HLA in healthy donors. Primers for the PCR totalled 60 Vbeta and 13 Jbeta. The table came from immunoSEQ multiplex PCR; TCRdb's copy has only in-frame clones and leaves some out. The sample shows roughly 88,000 clones, over 60% of them seen only once. Sequencing input: PBMCs. Every receptor here comes from a man aged 25 to 40 in good health and CMV-seropositive.

The chain joins TRBV9 to TRBJ1-4; D is unresolved. V shed 3 bases and J shed 3 bases, with 18 bases lying between them. CDR3 length equals 17 residues. Germline lookup yields CDR1 SGDLS and CDR2 YYNGEE. The CDR3 DNA reads as TGTGCCAGCAGCGCGAAAGGAGGGAATCGAGCTAATGAAAAACTGTTTTTT. This gives the protein CASSAKGGNRANEKLFF.

This clone was counted between two and nine times. The chain joins TRBV11-2 to TRBJ1-2; TRBD1 might be the D (6 bases). CDR3 length: 13 amino acids. Germline CDR1 reads SGHAT; CDR2 reads FQNNGV. V was shortened by 0 bases and J by 8 bases, with 10 bases between the two germline ends. The CDR3 protein is CASSLDRGSGYTF. The CDR3 DNA follows: TGTGCCAGCAGCTTAGACAGGGGCTCCGGCTACACCTTC.

The CDR3 protein is CASSSRSRSGANVLTF. In DNA form, the CDR3 reads TGCGCCAGCAGCTCCCGTTCGCGCTCTGGGGCCAACGTCCTGACTTTC. J is TRBJ2-6 and V is TRBV5-1; D is uncertain. CDR1 SGHRS and CDR2 YFSETQ come from the germline V gene. The CDR3 contains 16 residues. V gave up 3 bases and J gave up 0 bases, with 10 bases separating them.

The V call is TRBV7-3, the J call TRBJ2-7; 7 nucleotides match TRBD2. From germline, CDR1 is SGHTA and CDR2 FQGTGA. The CDR3 contains 14 residues. V was pared by 2 bases and J by 1 base, with 2 bases of the junction left unmatched. CDR3 sequence: CASSLAGESYEQYF. Here the CDR3 DNA reads TGTGCCAGCAGCTTAGCGGGAGAGTCCTACGAGCAGTACTTC.

This rearrangement joins TRBV28 to TRBJ2-7; 12 nucleotides line up with TRBD1. This CDR3 comprises 15 residues. Germline loops: CDR1 MDHEN, CDR2 SYDVKM. The junction had 8 bases not matched to a gene; V was cut back by 5 bases and J by 6 bases. Here the CDR3 DNA reads TGTGCCAGCAGTCAACCGGGACAGGGGGCTCGCGAGCAGTACTTC. As protein: CASSQPGQGAREQYF.

The CDR3 sequence: CASARGGVSYNEQFF. The CDR3, as DNA: TGTGCCAGCGCGAGGGGGGGTGTATCCTACAATGAGCAGTTCTTC. The genes are TRBV6-5 and TRBJ2-1; D is possibly TRBD2 (7 bases). The CDR3 covers 15 residues. The ends were cut back, 8 bases at V and 1 base at J, with 15 bases in the middle. Germline V lookup: CDR1 MNHEY, CDR2 SVGAGI.

This chain connects TRBV5-1 to TRBJ1-1, with a possible D match to TRBD1 (6 bases). The germline V gene has CDR1 SGHRS and CDR2 YFSETQ. V was pared by 0 bases and J by 4 bases, with 10 bases between. The CDR3 is 14 amino acids. The CDR3: CASSLVRGGTEAFF. The CDR3, as DNA: TGCGCCAGCAGCTTGGTAAGGGGGGGCACTGAAGCTTTCTTT.

This clone was counted a few times. The gene calls are TRBV28 and TRBJ1-4, with TRBD1 matching 9 bases. V dropped 4 bases and J dropped 6; count of bases not matched to a gene: 9. The CDR3 covers 16 residues. The V gene's germline CDR1 is MDHEN and CDR2 SYDVKM. CDR3 nucleotides: TGTGCCAGCAGTTCCCCCGCAGGGACAGGGCATGAAAAACTGTTTTTT. Translation gives CASSSPAGTGHEKLFF.

The rearrangement links TRBV21-1 to TRBJ1-6. TRBV21-1 is termed a pseudogene. This CDR3 spans 16 amino acids. The CDR3 DNA reads as TGTGCCAGTAAAGCGGGGCCCCCGTTGGGGAATTCACCCCTCCACTTT. Translation gives CASKAGPPLGNSPLHF.

The rearrangement links TRBV9 to TRBJ1-3; D perhaps matches TRBD1 (6 bases). V was cut by 3 bases and J by 0 bases, with 10 bases left in between. Looked up from germline, CDR1 is SGDLS and CDR2 is YYNGEE. The CDR3 is 15 amino acids. The CDR3 sequence is CASSDTGISGNTIYF. Here the CDR3 DNA reads TGTGCCAGCAGCGATACAGGGATCTCTGGAAACACCATATATTTT.

This clone was seen once. The J gene is TRBJ2-1, the V gene TRBV27, with 9 bases that match TRBD2. The CDR3 covers 14 residues. J was trimmed by 8 bases and V by 5 bases; bases with no gene match: 7. From germline, CDR1 is MNHEY and CDR2 SMNVEV (reference sequence). CDR3 sequence: CASSRGLASDEQFF. CDR3 sequence (DNA): TGTGCCAGCAGTCGAGGACTAGCGAGCGATGAGCAGTTCTTC.

This clone was seen just once. This sequence joins TRBV5-6 and TRBJ1-6; 10 bases are shared with TRBD1. The CDR3 covers 16 residues. Looked up from germline, CDR1 is SGHDT and CDR2 is YYEEEE. With 4 bases clipped from V and 8 bases from J, the junction kept 9 bases outside the gene matches. CDR3 sequence reads: CASSRWTGGNHSPLHF. The CDR3, as DNA: TGTGCCAGCAGCAGGTGGACAGGGGGGAACCATTCACCCCTCCACTTT.

The chain combines TRBV7-2 with TRBJ1-2; 7 bases are a match to TRBD1. The CDR3 covers 17 residues. CDR1 SGHTA and CDR2 FQGNSA come from the germline V gene. The ends lost 3 bases at V and 0 bases at J; junction bases unmatched: 10. This CDR3 reads CASSLGTGAHPNYGYTF. In DNA, the CDR3 is TGTGCCAGCAGCTTGGGCACAGGGGCCCACCCTAACTATGGCTACACCTTC. The full variable domain, completed using reference TRBV7-2 and TRBJ1-2, is GAGVSQSPSNKVTEKGKDVELRCDPISGHTALYWYRQSLGQGLEFLIYFQGNSAPDKSGLPSDRFSAERTGGSVSTLTIQRTQQEDSAVYLCASSLGTGAHPNYGYTFGSGTRLTVV.

The chain has TRBV5-6 and TRBJ2-5; 13 bases map to TRBD2. J was trimmed by 5 bases and V by 1 base; bases with no gene match: 8. This CDR3 has 17 residues. Germline CDR1 SGHDT, CDR2 YYEEEE. CDR3: CASSLLGLAGTEETQYF. CDR3 sequence (DNA): TGTGCCAGCAGCTTGCTGGGACTAGCGGGAACCGAGGAGACCCAGTACTTC.

The chain uses TRBV15 and TRBJ2-7; D is ambiguous. Per germline, CDR1 LNHNV and CDR2 YYDKDF (reference sequence). The CDR3 covers 13 residues. V lost 0 bases to trimming and J lost 4 bases, with 7 bases between them. CDR3 sequence reads: CATSREQYYEQYV. The CDR3 DNA reads TGTGCCACCAGCAGAGAACAGTATTACGAGCAGTACGTC.

The rearrangement links TRBV6-1 to TRBJ2-7, with a possible D match to TRBD1 (5 bases). Trimming removed 2 bases at V and 0 bases at J, with 11 bases between. Germline V gene lookup returns CDR1 MNHNS and CDR2 SASEGT. The CDR3 totals 15 residues. CDR3 DNA sequence: TGTGCCAGCAGTGAAAGACAGCGTAGCTCCTACGAGCAGTACTTC. Translated, it gives CASSERQRSSYEQYF.

This clone came up once. The chain is built from TRBV7-3 and TRBJ2-1; 14 bases agree with TRBD2. This CDR3 has 16 residues. Germline V CDR1 and CDR2: SGHTA, FQGTGA. Trimming took 5 bases from V and 6 from J; bases not matched to a gene: 6. In DNA, the CDR3 is TGTGCCAGCAGCGCGACTAGCGGGAGGGCCCCCAATGAGCAGTTCTTC. Translating gives CASSATSGRAPNEQFF.

This clone was observed a handful of times. The rearrangement links TRBV6-1 to TRBJ1-1; D unresolved. The CDR3 sequence is 15 residues long. CDR1 and CDR2 (germline): MNHNS, SASEGT. V lost 5 bases to trimming and J lost 1 base, with 14 bases between them. CDR3 in DNA: TGTGCCAGCAGTCCCCGACACCCTGGGAACACTGAAGCTTTCTTT. Translated, it gives CASSPRHPGNTEAFF.

Only one count was recorded for this clone. This sequence joins TRBV7-9 and TRBJ2-2, with 7 bases aligning to TRBD2. The V gene end was trimmed by 8 bases and the J gene end by 3 bases; junction bases not matched to a gene: 6. CDR1 and CDR2 from the germline V gene are SEHNR and FQNEAQ (reference sequence). The CDR3 extends over 14 amino acids. The CDR3 nucleotides read TGTGCCAGCGGGGCGGGGAGGGACACCGGGGAGCTGTTTTTT. Translated, it gives CASGAGRDTGELFF.

The chain employs TRBV21-1 and TRBJ2-3; TRBD2 is taken as the D call from the table, unchecked against the DNA. TRBV21-1 is deemed a pseudogene. This CDR3 contains 17 residues. For the CDR3, the DNA is TGTGCCAGCAGCAAAGAGACTAGCGGGAGGGCCGCAGATACGCAGTATTTT. Protein product: CASSKETSGRAADTQYF.

The genes are TRBV30 and TRBJ1-6, with D uncertain. CDR3 length equals 13 residues. V lost 2 bases and J lost 7, with 9 bases in between. CDR1 and CDR2 (germline): GTSNPN, SVGIG (reference sequence). The CDR3 region is CAWSIQPNSPLHF. CDR3 DNA: TGTGCCTGGAGTATACAACCGAATTCACCCCTCCACTTT.

The chain is built from TRBV9 and TRBJ2-1, with D possibly being TRBD1 (6 bases). Per the germline V gene, CDR1 is SGDLS and CDR2 is YYNGEE. This CDR3 contains 15 residues. Deletions cut 3 bases from V and 5 bases from J, with 15 bases between. CDR3 nucleotide sequence: TGTGCCAGCAGCGACGGGACAAACATTAACAATGAGCAGTTCTTC. Translating gives CASSDGTNINNEQFF. Based on the CDR3 plus reference TRBV9 and TRBJ2-1, the full variable domain is DSGVTQTPKHLITATGQRVTLRCSPRSGDLSVYWYQQSLDQGLQFLIQYYNGEERAKGNILERFSAQQFPDLHSELNLSSLELGDSALYFCASSDGTNINNEQFFGPGTRLTVL.

This chain uses TRBV5-1 with TRBJ2-1; 7 bases map to TRBD1. Germline V gene data show CDR1 as SGHRS and CDR2 as YFSETQ. The CDR3 has 14 residues. V lost 1 base, J lost 7 bases, and 5 bases stayed unmatched. In DNA form, the CDR3 reads TGCGCCAGCAGCTTGAGTACAGGGGAGAATGAGCAGTTCTTC. Translated: CASSLSTGENEQFF. The full variable domain, rest sourced from reference TRBV5-1 and TRBJ2-1, is KAGVTQTPRYLIKTRGQQVTLSCSPISGHRSVSWYQQTPGQGLQFLFEYFSETQRNKGNFPGRFSGRQFSNSRSEMNVSTLELGDSALYLCASSLSTGENEQFFGPGTRLTVL.

This clone was seen only once. The gene calls are TRBV30 and TRBJ2-1, with TRBD1 as a possible D gene (7 bases). The CDR3 loop spans 15 amino acids. Trimming took 3 bases from V and 8 from J, leaving 20 bases between them. CDR1 is GTSNPN, CDR2 SVGIG, per germline (reference sequence). CDR3: CAWRGGGLGGDEQFF. CDR3 sequence (DNA): TGTGCCTGGAGAGGGGGCGGGCTCGGGGGCGATGAGCAGTTCTTC.

The rearrangement links TRBV18 to TRBJ2-1; TRBD2 might be the D (6 bases). Trimming left V 5 bases short and J 6 bases short, with 11 bases between. This CDR3 has 13 amino acids. CDR1 and CDR2 (germline): KGHSH, LQKENI. In DNA, the CDR3 is TGTGCCAGCTCATCAGCGGGTCCCAATGAGCAGTTCTTC. Amino acids: CASSSAGPNEQFF. Full variable domain (missing parts from reference TRBV18 and TRBJ2-1): NAGVMQNPRHLVRRRGQEARLRCSPMKGHSHVYWYRQLPEEGLKFMVYLQKENIIDESGMPKERFSAEFPKEGPSILRIQQVVRGDSAAYFCASSSAGPNEQFFGPGTRLTVL.

V usage is TRBV28 and J usage is TRBJ2-5, with 10 bases that match TRBD1. CDR3 length equals 16 residues. Losses at the gene ends were 8 bases for V and 3 bases for J; bases not matched to a gene: 12. CDR1 is MDHEN, CDR2 SYDVKM, per germline. CDR3 coding DNA: TGTGCCAGCGGGCAGGAGGACAGGGGGTTGGAAGAGACCCAGTACTTC. Translation: CASGQEDRGLEETQYF. Combining the CDR3 with reference TRBV28 and TRBJ2-5 gives the whole variable domain DVKVTQSSRYLVKRTGEKVFLECVQDMDHENMFWYRQDPGLGLRLIYFSYDVKMKEKGDIPEGYSVSREKKERFSLILESASTNQTSMYLCASGQEDRGLEETQYFGPGTRLLVL.

The chain carries TRBV5-6 and TRBJ2-6, with a tentative D call TRBD2 (5 bases). From germline, CDR1 is SGHDT and CDR2 YYEEEE. Trimming cost V 0 bases and J 4 bases, with 8 bases left between them. The length of the CDR3 is 15 residues. The CDR3, as DNA: TGTGCCAGCAGCTTGGGAGGGTCCGGGGCCAACGTCCTGACTTTC. As protein: CASSLGGSGANVLTF.